This entry is about one TCR beta chain. These data originate in a study of immune cell composition in non-small cell lung cancer. Normal lung sampling was at least 3 cm from the tumour, as distant as possible. Sequencing was performed with immunoSEQ multiplex PCR; in TCRdb, only in-frame clones are kept and a portion is missing. Altogether roughly 3,100 clones are present, approximately 67% being singletons, with the ten largest covering roughly 20%. The germline V gene has CDR1 SGHDT and CDR2 YYEEEE. The CDR3 spans 13 residues. Trimming removed 4 bases from V and 4 bases from J, with 11 bases in between.

Source material: non-adjacent lung tissue. This sequence was found in a human donor with non-small cell lung cancer. The J gene is TRBJ1-2, the V gene TRBV5-6; D remains unclear. In nucleotides, the CDR3 is TGTGCCAGCAGCCCGAGGAATCCCTATGGCTACACCTTC. Protein: CASSPRNPYGYTF.